The 14 T cell receptor beta chains listed next were all sequenced from one sample in a study of blood T cell repertoires in COVID-19. Profiled with immunoSEQ multiplex PCR; TCRdb holds only in-frame clones, not every one. The table has about 95,000 clones, approximately 81% seen once. Sequencing was performed on peripheral blood. All receptors come from an older man with active or convalescent COVID-19.

The V gene is TRBV7-2, the J gene TRBJ2-5; 13 nucleotides agree with TRBD2. This CDR3 is 16 amino acids long. The V segment lost 7 bases and the J segment 4 bases; nucleotides outside the gene matches: 9. Germline V gene sequence: CDR1 SGHTA, CDR2 FQGNSA. CDR3 in amino acids: CASTSLAGGTRETQYF. The CDR3 nucleotides are TGTGCCAGCACCTCACTAGCGGGGGGGACTAGAGAGACCCAGTACTTC.

V usage is TRBV20-1 and J usage is TRBJ1-3, with D maybe TRBD1 (6 bases). Germline values: CDR1 DFQATT, CDR2 SNEGSKA (reference sequence). The germline V and J ends were trimmed by 3 bases and 2 bases, with 17 bases remaining between them. This CDR3 contains 16 residues. CDR3 coding DNA: TGCAGTGCTAGTCCCCGGAAAAGGGGGACTGGAAACACCATATATTTT. Translation: CSASPRKRGTGNTIYF.

The V and J genes are TRBV19 and TRBJ2-7, with 11 bases that match TRBD1. This CDR3 comprises 15 residues. Trimming cost V 5 bases and J 3 bases; bases outside gene matches: 6. The germline V gene has CDR1 LNHDA and CDR2 SQIVND (reference sequence). The CDR3 loop reads CASSPRTGGGYEQYF. The CDR3 DNA reads TGTGCCAGTAGTCCCCGGACAGGGGGCGGCTACGAGCAGTACTTC.

This chain uses TRBV28 with TRBJ2-5, with D possibly being TRBD2 (6 bases). Trimming left V 7 bases short and J 9 bases short, with 27 bases between. The CDR3 is 16 amino acids. Per the germline V gene, CDR1 is MDHEN and CDR2 is SYDVKM. The CDR3 sequence: CASTLRAGSSRGAQYF. The CDR3 coding sequence is TGTGCCAGCACCCTAAGGGCGGGGAGCTCCCGAGGGGCCCAGTACTTC.

This clone was seen a handful of times. V and J are TRBV5-1 and TRBJ1-4; 8 positions agree with TRBD1. Germline loops: CDR1 SGHRS, CDR2 YFSETQ. The V and J ends lost 5 bases and 2 bases, in that order; junction bases with no gene match: 5. The CDR3 covers 15 residues. The CDR3 loop is CASSSGGATNEKLFF. The CDR3 DNA reads TGCGCCAGCAGTTCAGGGGGCGCGACTAATGAAAAACTGTTTTTT.

J is TRBJ2-2 and V is TRBV7-9; 15 nucleotides agree with TRBD2. This CDR3 has 19 amino acids. Germline trimming cut 5 bases from V and 0 bases from J; bases unmatched to any gene: 7. CDR1 SEHNR and CDR2 FQNEAQ come from the germline V gene (reference sequence). The CDR3 here is CASSPQGLAGGSNTGELFF. The DNA of the CDR3 is TGTGCCAGCAGCCCCCAGGGACTAGCGGGGGGATCGAACACCGGGGAGCTGTTTTTT.

This clone has a handful of counts. The rearrangement uses TRBV11-1 and TRBJ1-6; 8 bases map to TRBD1. J lost 2 bases, V lost 6 bases, and 0 bases had no gene match. The CDR3 runs 14 residues. Germline assignment: CDR1 SGHAT and CDR2 FQDESV (reference sequence). The CDR3 region has the DNA TGTGCCAGCAGGACAGGGGCCTATAATTCACCCCTCCACTTT. It translates to CASRTGAYNSPLHF.

The V call is TRBV13, the J call TRBJ2-7; 10 nucleotides align to TRBD2. The ends lost 1 base at V and 5 bases at J; junction bases unmatched: 11. The V gene's germline CDR1 is PRHDT and CDR2 FYEKMQ (reference sequence). The CDR3 length is 17 residues. This CDR3 is CASSLEASGGVTHEQYF. CDR3 DNA: TGTGCCAGCAGCTTAGAGGCTAGCGGGGGAGTTACCCACGAGCAGTACTTC.

The chain combines TRBV11-2 with TRBJ1-2, with a weak D call TRBD1 (5 bases). This CDR3 has 15 amino acids. The germline V gene encodes CDR1 SGHAT and CDR2 FQNNGV. Trimming shortened V by 1 base and J by 4 bases, and 13 bases separated the two germline ends. CDR3 DNA: TGTGCCAGCAGCTTAGGGGGGGGAATTTCCTATGGCTACACCTTC. Translation gives CASSLGGGISYGYTF.

The V call is TRBV10-3, the J call TRBJ2-7; D is possibly TRBD2 (5 bases). The V gene lost 5 bases and the J gene lost 7 bases, with 12 bases spanning the gap. Germline values: CDR1 ENHRY, CDR2 SYGVKD. This CDR3 spans 12 amino acids. CDR3 sequence: CAISNQTGEQYF. The CDR3 DNA follows: TGTGCCATCAGTAACCAGACGGGGGAGCAGTACTTC.

The CDR3 protein is CASSFGQNSGNTIYF. For the CDR3, the DNA is TGTGCCAGCAGTTTCGGACAGAACTCTGGAAACACCATATATTTT. The chain links TRBV6-5 to TRBJ1-3, with D possibly matching TRBD1 (6 bases). Germline V gene data show CDR1 as MNHEY and CDR2 as SVGAGI. Trimming removed 4 bases at V and 0 bases at J, with 10 bases between. The CDR3 covers 15 residues.

The sample holds a few counts of this clone. The rearrangement joins TRBV3-1 (or the pseudogene TRBV3-2) to TRBJ1-1; D uncertain. Germline CDR1 is LGHDT and CDR2 is YNNKEL (reference sequence). The germline V and J ends were trimmed by 2 bases and 7 bases, with 17 bases remaining between them. The CDR3 sequence is 15 residues long. The DNA for the CDR3 is TGTGCCAGCAGCCAAAGTTGGGGAGTAGGTGGTGAAGCTTTCTTT. Amino acid sequence: CASSQSWGVGGEAFF.

The genes are TRBV5-4 and TRBJ2-5; D perhaps matches TRBD1 (6 bases). Looked up from germline, CDR1 is SGHNT and CDR2 is YYREEE (reference sequence). This CDR3 has 13 amino acids. Trimming removed 2 bases from V and 5 bases from J, with 10 bases in between. CDR3 sequence (DNA): TGTGCCAGCAGCTTTGGGGGCCTGGAGACCCAGTACTTC. Translation: CASSFGGLETQYF.

The chain couples TRBV6-5 to TRBJ2-5; the match to TRBD2 covers 9 bases. Germline loops: CDR1 MNHEY, CDR2 SVGAGI. Trimming cost V 9 bases and J 4 bases; bases outside gene matches: 6. CDR3 length: 13 amino acids. The CDR3 spells CASTLRGGETQYF. CDR3 DNA: TGTGCCAGTACGCTGCGGGGGGGAGAGACCCAGTACTTC.